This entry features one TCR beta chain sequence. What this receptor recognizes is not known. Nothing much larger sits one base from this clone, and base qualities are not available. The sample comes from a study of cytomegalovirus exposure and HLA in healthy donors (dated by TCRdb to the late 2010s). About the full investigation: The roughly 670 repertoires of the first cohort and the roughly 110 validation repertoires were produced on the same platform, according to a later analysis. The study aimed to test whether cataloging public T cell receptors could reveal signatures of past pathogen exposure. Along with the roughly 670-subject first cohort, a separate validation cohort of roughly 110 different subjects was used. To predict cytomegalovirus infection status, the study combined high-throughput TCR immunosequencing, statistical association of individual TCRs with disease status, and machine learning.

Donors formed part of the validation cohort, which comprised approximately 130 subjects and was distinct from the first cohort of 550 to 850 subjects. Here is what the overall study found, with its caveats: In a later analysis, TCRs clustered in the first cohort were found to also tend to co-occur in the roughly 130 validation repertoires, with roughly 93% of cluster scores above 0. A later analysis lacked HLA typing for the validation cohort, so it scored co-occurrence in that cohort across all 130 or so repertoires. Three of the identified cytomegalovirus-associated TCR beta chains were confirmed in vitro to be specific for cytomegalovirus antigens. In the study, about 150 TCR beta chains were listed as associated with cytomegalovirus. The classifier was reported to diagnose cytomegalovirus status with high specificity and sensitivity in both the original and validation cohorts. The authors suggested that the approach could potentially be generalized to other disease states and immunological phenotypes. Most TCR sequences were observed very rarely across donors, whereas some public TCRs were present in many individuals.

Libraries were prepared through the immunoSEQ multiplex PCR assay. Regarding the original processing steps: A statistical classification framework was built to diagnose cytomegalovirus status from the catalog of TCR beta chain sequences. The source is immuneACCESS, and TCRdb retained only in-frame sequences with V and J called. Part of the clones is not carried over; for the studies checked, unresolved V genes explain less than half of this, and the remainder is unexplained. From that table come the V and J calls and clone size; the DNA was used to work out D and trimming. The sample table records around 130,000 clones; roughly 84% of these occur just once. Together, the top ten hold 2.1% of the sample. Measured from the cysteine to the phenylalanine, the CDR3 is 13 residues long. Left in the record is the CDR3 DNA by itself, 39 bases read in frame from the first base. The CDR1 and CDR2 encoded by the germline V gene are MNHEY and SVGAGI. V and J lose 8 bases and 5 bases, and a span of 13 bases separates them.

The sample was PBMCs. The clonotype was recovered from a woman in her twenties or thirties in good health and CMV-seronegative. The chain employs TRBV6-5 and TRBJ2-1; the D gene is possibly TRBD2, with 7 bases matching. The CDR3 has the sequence CASGGARDNEQFF. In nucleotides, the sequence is TGTGCCAGCGGGGGGGCAAGGGACAATGAGCAGTTCTTC.